The T cell receptor (beta chain) under discussion was sequenced for a study of cytomegalovirus exposure and HLA in healthy donors. V was trimmed by 3 bases and J by 4 bases, leaving 6 bases between them. Per the germline V gene, CDR1 is MNHEY and CDR2 is SMNVEV (reference sequence). This CDR3 has 13 residues. The data were produced by immunoSEQ multiplex PCR, yet TCRdb's version contains in-frame clones alone and is incomplete. This repertoire shows approximately 260,000 clones, around 87% found once; its top ten account for less than 1.5%. V and J are TRBV27 and TRBJ2-2; no clear D gene. What was sequenced was PBMCs. This clonotype was sampled from a woman aged 30 to 39 in good health and CMV-seropositive. The DNA of the CDR3 is TGTGCCAGCAGTTTTCCAGTCACCGGGGAGCTGTTTTTT. Residues: CASSFPVTGELFF.